Presented here are 4 T cell receptor beta chains from one specimen sequenced in a study of T cell changes during pregnancy in multiple sclerosis. The table came from immunoSEQ multiplex PCR; TCRdb's copy has only in-frame clones and leaves some out. The profile shows some 77,000 clones, approximately 90% of them singletons. This specimen was CD4+ T cells from peripheral blood mononuclear cells, taken before pregnancy. The origin of the receptors is a female donor with multiple sclerosis, enrolled in a pregnancy study.

The chain links TRBV5-4 to TRBJ2-1; D is possibly TRBD1 (7 bases). Germline V gives CDR1 SGHNT, CDR2 YYREEE (reference sequence). The CDR3 covers 16 residues. Trimming removed 4 bases from V and 4 bases from J, with 18 bases in between. The CDR3 DNA sequence: TGTGCCAGCAGCCGCGAATTCAGGGGGGATTACAATGAGCAGTTCTTC. Translating gives CASSREFRGDYNEQFF.

V usage is TRBV28 and J usage is TRBJ2-7; 7 bases line up with TRBD1. CDR3 length: 14 residues. The V gene end was trimmed by 7 bases and the J gene end by 9 bases; junction bases not matched to a gene: 15. Germline values: CDR1 MDHEN, CDR2 SYDVKM. The CDR3 loop is CASTARGQLRSQYF. The CDR3 nucleotides are TGTGCCAGCACCGCACGGGGACAGCTACGGTCGCAGTACTTC.

The chain uses TRBV6-5 and TRBJ2-5; possible D gene TRBD2, 5 bases. Trimming stripped 6 bases from V and 7 bases from J, with 18 bases between. Germline CDR1 and CDR2: MNHEY and SVGAGI. This CDR3 spans 14 amino acids. The CDR3 spells CASRNSRSGGTQYF. DNA for the CDR3: TGTGCCAGCAGGAATTCCCGTTCCGGAGGGACCCAGTACTTC.

V and J are TRBV29-1 and TRBJ1-1; tentatively, D is TRBD1 (6 bases). The CDR3 covers 14 residues. Germline-derived CDR1 and CDR2 are SQVTM and ANQGSEA. Deletions cut 7 bases from V and 1 base from J, with 16 bases between. The CDR3 bases are TGCAGCGCAGAATGGGGGGGGCAGAACACTGAAGCTTTCTTT. Translating gives CSAEWGGQNTEAFF.